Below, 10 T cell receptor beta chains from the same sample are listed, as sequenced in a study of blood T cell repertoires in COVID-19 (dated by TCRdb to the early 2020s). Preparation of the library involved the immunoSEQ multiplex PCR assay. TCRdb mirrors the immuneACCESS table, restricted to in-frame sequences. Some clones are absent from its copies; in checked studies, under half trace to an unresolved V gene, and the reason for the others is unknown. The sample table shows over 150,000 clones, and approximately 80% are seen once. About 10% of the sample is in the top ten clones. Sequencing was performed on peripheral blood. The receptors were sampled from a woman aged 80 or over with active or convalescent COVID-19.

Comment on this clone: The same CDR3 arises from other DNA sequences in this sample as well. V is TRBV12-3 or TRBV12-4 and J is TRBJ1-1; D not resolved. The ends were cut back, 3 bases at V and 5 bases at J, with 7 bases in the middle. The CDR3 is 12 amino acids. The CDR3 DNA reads TGTGCCAGCAGTTTTGGCGGGACTGAAGCTTTCTTT. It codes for CASSFGGTEAFF.

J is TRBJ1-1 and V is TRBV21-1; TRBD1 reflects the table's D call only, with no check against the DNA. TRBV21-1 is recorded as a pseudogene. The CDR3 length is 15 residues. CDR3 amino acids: CASSEEDRVNTEAFF. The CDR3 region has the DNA TGTGCCAGCAGCGAGGAGGACAGAGTAAACACTGAAGCTTTCTTT.

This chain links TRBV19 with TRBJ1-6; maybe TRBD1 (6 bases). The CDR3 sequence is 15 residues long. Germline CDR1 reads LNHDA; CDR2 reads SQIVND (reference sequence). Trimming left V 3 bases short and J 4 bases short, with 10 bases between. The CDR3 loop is CASSMGGGYNSPLHF. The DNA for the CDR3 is TGTGCCAGTAGTATGGGAGGGGGGTATAATTCACCCCTCCACTTT.

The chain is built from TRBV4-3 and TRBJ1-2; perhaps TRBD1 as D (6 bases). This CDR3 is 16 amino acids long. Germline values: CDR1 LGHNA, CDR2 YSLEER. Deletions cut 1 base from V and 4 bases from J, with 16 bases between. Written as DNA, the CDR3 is TGCGCCAGCAGCCAAGCCCCCTCGACAGGATCCTATGGCTACACCTTC. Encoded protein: CASSQAPSTGSYGYTF.

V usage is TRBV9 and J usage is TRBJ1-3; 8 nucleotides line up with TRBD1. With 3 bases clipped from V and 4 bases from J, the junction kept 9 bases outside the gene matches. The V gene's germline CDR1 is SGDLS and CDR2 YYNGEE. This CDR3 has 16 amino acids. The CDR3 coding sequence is TGTGCCAGCAGCGGACCGCAGGGGGCCGGGGGAAACACCATATATTTT. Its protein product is CASSGPQGAGGNTIYF.

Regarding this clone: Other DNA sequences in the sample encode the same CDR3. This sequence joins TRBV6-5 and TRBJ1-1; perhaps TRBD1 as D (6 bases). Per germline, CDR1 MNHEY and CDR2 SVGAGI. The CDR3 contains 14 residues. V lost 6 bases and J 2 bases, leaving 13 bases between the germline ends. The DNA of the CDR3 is TGTGCCAGCAGCAGCGGGACAACTAACACTGAAGCTTTCTTT. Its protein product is CASSSGTTNTEAFF.

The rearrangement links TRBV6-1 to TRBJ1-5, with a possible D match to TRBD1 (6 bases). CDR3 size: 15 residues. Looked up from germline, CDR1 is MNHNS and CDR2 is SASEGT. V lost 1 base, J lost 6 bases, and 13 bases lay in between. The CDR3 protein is CASSEGRGILQPQHF. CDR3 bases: TGTGCCAGCAGTGAAGGTAGGGGGATACTTCAGCCCCAGCATTTT.

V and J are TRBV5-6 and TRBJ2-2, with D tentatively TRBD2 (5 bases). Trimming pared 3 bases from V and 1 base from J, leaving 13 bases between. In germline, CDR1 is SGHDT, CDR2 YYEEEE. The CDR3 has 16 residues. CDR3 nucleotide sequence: TGTGCCAGCAGCTACGTCGGGAAATGGAACACCGGGGAGCTGTTTTTT. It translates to CASSYVGKWNTGELFF.

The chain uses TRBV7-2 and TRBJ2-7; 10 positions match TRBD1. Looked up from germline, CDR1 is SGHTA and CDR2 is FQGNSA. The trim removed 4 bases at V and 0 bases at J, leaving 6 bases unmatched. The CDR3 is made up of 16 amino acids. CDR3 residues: CASSSQGTGDSYEQYF. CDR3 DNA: TGTGCCAGCAGCTCCCAGGGGACAGGGGACTCCTACGAGCAGTACTTC.

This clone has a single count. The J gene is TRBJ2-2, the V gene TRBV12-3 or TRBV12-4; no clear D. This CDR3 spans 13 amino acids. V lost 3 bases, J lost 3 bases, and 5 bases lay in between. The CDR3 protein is CASSLGHTGELFF. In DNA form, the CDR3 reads TGTGCCAGCAGTTTGGGCCACACCGGGGAGCTGTTTTTT.